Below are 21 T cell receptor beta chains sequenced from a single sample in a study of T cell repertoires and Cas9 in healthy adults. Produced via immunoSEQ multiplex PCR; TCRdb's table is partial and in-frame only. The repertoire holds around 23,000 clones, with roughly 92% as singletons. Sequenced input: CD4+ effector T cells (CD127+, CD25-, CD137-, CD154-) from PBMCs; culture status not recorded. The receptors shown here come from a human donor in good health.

The CDR3 spells CASSPNPRLEAFF. CDR3 bases: TGTGCCAGCAGCCCGAATCCTCGGCTGGAGGCTTTCTTT. V is TRBV7-8 and J is TRBJ1-1, with D hard to call. Germline CDR1 and CDR2: SGHVS and FQNEAQ. V lost 5 bases, J lost 11 bases, and 18 bases lay in between. This CDR3 contains 13 residues.

CDR3 in amino acids: CASSLGNSDEQFF. CDR3 nucleotide sequence: TGTGCCAGCAGCTTGGGAAATTCGGATGAGCAGTTCTTC. The chain links TRBV5-4 to TRBJ2-1, with no clear D. Trimming shortened V by 0 bases and J by 8 bases, and 9 bases separated the two germline ends. This CDR3 region has 13 residues. Germline V gene data show CDR1 as SGHNT and CDR2 as YYREEE (reference sequence).

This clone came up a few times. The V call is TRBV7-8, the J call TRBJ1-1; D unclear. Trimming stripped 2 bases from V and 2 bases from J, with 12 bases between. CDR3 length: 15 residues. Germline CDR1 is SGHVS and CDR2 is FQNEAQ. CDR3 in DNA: TGTGCCAGCAGCTTAAGGGCAAAGGCCAACACTGAAGCTTTCTTT. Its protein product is CASSLRAKANTEAFF.

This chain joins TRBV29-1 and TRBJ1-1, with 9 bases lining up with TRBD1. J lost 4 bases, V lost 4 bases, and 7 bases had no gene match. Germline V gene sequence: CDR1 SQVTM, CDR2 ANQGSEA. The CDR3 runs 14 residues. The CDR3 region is CSVVDRGYGTEAFF. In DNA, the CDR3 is TGCAGCGTTGTGGACAGGGGTTATGGCACTGAAGCTTTCTTT.

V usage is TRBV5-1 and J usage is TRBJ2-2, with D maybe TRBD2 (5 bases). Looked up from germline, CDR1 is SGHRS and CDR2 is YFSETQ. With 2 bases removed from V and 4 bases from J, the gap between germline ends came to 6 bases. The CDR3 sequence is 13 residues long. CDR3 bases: TGCGCCAGCAGCTTTAGCGTCACCGGGGAGCTGTTTTTT. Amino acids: CASSFSVTGELFF.

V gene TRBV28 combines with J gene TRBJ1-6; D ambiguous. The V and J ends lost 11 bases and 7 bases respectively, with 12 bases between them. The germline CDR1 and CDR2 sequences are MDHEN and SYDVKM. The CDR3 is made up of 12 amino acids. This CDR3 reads CAGKSANSPLHF. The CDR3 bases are TGTGCCGGAAAATCCGCAAATTCACCCCTCCACTTT. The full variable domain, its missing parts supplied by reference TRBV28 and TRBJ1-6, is DVKVTQSSRYLVKRTGEKVFLECVQDMDHENMFWYRQDPGLGLRLIYFSYDVKMKEKGDIPEGYSVSREKKERFSLILESASTNQTSMYLCAGKSANSPLHFGNGTRLTVT.

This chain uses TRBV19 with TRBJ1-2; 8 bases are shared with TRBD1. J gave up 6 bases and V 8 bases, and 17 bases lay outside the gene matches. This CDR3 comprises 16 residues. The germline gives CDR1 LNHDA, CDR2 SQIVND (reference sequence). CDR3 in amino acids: CASPIIGGAGGDGYTF. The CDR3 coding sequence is TGTGCCAGTCCCATAATCGGGGGGGCAGGGGGCGATGGCTACACCTTC.

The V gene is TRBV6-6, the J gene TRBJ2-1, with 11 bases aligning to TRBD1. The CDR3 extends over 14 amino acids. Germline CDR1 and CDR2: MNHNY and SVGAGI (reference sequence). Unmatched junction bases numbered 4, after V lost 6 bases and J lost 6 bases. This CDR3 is CASRAGTGGNEQFF. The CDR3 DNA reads TGTGCCAGCAGGGCCGGGACAGGGGGCAATGAGCAGTTCTTC.

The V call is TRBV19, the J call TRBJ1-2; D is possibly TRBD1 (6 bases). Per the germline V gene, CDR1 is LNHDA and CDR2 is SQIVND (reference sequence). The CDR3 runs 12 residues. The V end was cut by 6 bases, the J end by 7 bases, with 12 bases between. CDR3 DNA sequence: TGTGCCAGTAGCCAGGGGAGTCGTGGCTACACCTTC. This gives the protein CASSQGSRGYTF.

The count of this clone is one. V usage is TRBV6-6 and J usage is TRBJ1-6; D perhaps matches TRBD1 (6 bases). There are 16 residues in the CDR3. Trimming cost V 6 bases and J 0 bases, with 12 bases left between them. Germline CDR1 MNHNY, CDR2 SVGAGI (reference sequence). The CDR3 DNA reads TGTGCCAGCAGCCGTGACAGGAGCTCCTATAATTCACCCCTCCACTTT. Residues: CASSRDRSSYNSPLHF.

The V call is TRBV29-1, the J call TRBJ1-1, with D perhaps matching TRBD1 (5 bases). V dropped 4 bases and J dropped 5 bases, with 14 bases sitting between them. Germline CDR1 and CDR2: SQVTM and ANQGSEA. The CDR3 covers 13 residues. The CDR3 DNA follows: TGCAGCGTTGTTTTGGGGCCCGGGACTGAAGCTTTCTTT. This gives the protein CSVVLGPGTEAFF.

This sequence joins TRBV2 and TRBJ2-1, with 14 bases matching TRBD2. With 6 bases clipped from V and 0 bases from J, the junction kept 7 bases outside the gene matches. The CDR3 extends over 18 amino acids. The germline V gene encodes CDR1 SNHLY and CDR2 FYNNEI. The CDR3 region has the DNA TGTGCCAGCAGGGGACTAGCGGGAGTTAAAAGCTCCTACAATGAGCAGTTCTTC. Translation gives CASRGLAGVKSSYNEQFF.

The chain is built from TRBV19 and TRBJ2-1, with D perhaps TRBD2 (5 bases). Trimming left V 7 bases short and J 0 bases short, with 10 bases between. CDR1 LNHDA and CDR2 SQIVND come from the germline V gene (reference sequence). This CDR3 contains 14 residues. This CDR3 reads CASKRESSYNEQFF. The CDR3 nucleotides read TGTGCCAGTAAACGGGAAAGCTCCTACAATGAGCAGTTCTTC.

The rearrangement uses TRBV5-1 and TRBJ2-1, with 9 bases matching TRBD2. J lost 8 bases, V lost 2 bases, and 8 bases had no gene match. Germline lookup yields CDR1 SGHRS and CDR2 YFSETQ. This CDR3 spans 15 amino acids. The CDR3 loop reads CASSLPSGTSDEQFF. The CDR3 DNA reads TGCGCCAGCAGCTTACCTAGCGGGACATCCGATGAGCAGTTCTTC.

The CDR3 sequence is CASSPLGQGASEQYF. DNA of the CDR3: TGTGCCAGCAGCCCGCTGGGACAGGGGGCGTCCGAGCAGTACTTC. The genes are TRBV11-3 and TRBJ2-7; TRBD1 matches at 12 bases. Germline loops: CDR1 SGHNT, CDR2 YENEEA. V lost 5 bases and J lost 6; bases outside the gene matches: 8. The CDR3 is made up of 15 amino acids.

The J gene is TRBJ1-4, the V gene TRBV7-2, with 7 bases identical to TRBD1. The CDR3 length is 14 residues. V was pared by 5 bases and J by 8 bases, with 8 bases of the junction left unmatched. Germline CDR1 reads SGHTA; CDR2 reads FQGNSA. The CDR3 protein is CASSRDSTDEKLFF. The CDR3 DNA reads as TGTGCCAGCAGCCGGGACAGTACGGACGAAAAACTGTTTTTT.

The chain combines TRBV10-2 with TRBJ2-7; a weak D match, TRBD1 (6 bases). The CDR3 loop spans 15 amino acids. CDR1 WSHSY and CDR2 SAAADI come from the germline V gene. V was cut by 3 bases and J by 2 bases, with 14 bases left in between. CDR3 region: CASSDSPRGPYEQYF. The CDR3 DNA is TGCGCCAGCAGTGATAGCCCCAGGGGCCCCTACGAGCAGTACTTC.

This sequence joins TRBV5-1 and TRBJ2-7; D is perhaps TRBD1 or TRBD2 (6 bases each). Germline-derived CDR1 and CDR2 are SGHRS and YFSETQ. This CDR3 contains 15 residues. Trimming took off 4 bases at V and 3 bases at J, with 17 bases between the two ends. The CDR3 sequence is CASSSQPGANYEQYV. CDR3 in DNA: TGCGCCAGCAGCAGCCAACCGGGGGCGAACTACGAGCAGTACGTC.

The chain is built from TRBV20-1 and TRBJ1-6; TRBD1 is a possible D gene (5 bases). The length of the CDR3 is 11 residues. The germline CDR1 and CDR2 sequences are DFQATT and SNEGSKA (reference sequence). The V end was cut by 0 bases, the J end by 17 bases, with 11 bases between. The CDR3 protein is CSARDGTSFHF. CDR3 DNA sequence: TGCAGTGCTAGAGATGGGACGTCTTTCCACTTT.

CDR3: CASSEREVYNEQFF. CDR3 coding DNA: TGTGCCAGCAGTGAGCGGGAGGTCTACAATGAGCAGTTCTTC. This chain links TRBV6-5 with TRBJ2-1, with 9 bases lining up with TRBD2. The CDR3 has 14 amino acids. From germline, CDR1 is MNHEY and CDR2 SVGAGI. J gave up 3 bases and V 5 bases, and 2 bases lay outside the gene matches.

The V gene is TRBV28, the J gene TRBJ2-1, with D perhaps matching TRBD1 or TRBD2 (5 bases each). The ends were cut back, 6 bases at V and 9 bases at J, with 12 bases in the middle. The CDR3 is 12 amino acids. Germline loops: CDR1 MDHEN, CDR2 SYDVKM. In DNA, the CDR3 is TGTGCCAGCAGCCTCCTGAGGGGTGAGCAGTTCTTC. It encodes CASSLLRGEQFF.